The 15 T cell receptor beta chains presented below share a single source sample, sequenced in a study of blood T cell repertoires in COVID-19. Clones were read by immunoSEQ multiplex PCR, and TCRdb kept only the in-frame ones, dropping some. The sample includes about 170,000 clones, around 90% of them seen just once. The sequencing sample was made of peripheral blood. These receptors originate from a man between 50 and 59 years old who had recovered from COVID-19.

V gene TRBV2 combines with J gene TRBJ1-2, with D tentatively TRBD1 (5 bases). This CDR3 region has 16 residues. From germline, CDR1 is SNHLY and CDR2 FYNNEI. The V end lost 0 bases, the J end lost 6 bases, and 17 bases lay between the germline ends. The DNA of the CDR3 is TGTGCCAGCAGTGAAGCGCTTCGACGGGGGAGACATGGCTACACCTTC. Translating gives CASSEALRRGRHGYTF.

The V call is TRBV7-9, the J call TRBJ2-7; a possible D gene is TRBD1 (5 bases). The CDR3 sequence is 14 residues long. Germline lookup yields CDR1 SEHNR and CDR2 FQNEAQ (reference sequence). The V end lost 0 bases, the J end lost 3 bases, and 9 bases lay between the germline ends. CDR3: CASSLATRVYEQYF. The DNA for the CDR3 is TGTGCCAGCAGCTTAGCGACCAGGGTCTACGAGCAGTACTTC.

The chain links TRBV27 to TRBJ1-5; D is unclear. V was pared by 6 bases and J by 3 bases, with 12 bases between. Germline V lookup: CDR1 MNHEY, CDR2 SMNVEV (reference sequence). The CDR3 totals 14 residues. The CDR3 loop is CASSLSGYNQPQHF. CDR3 in DNA: TGTGCCAGCAGCCTCTCGGGTTACAATCAGCCCCAGCATTTT.

The chain links TRBV13 to TRBJ2-1, with 12 bases that match TRBD2. V was pared by 5 bases and J by 0 bases, with 5 bases of the junction left unmatched. This CDR3 contains 17 residues. Germline-derived CDR1 and CDR2 are PRHDT and FYEKMQ (reference sequence). CDR3 loop: CASSHPTSGSSYNEQFF. The DNA for the CDR3 is TGTGCCAGCAGCCACCCGACTAGCGGGAGCTCCTACAATGAGCAGTTCTTC. Full variable domain (missing parts from reference TRBV13 and TRBJ2-1): AAGVIQSPRHLIKEKRETATLKCYPIPRHDTVYWYQQGPGQDPQFLISFYEKMQSDKGSIPDRFSAQQFSDYHSELNMSSLELGDSALYFCASSHPTSGSSYNEQFFGPGTRLTVL.

The gene calls are TRBV9 and TRBJ2-2, with TRBD1 matching 9 bases. Germline V gene data show CDR1 as SGDLS and CDR2 as YYNGEE. The CDR3 covers 18 residues. V lost 0 bases, J lost 0 bases, and 6 bases stayed unmatched. CDR3 bases: TGTGCCAGCAGCGTAGTAGGGGGACAGGGCTCGAACACCGGGGAGCTGTTTTTT. The encoded protein is CASSVVGGQGSNTGELFF.

The CDR3 here is CASRPQGFGGYGYTF. In nucleotides, the CDR3 is TGTGCCAGCAGACCACAGGGCTTCGGTGGCTATGGCTACACCTTC. The chain couples TRBV6-5 to TRBJ1-2; D possibly corresponds to TRBD1 (6 bases). V was trimmed by 6 bases and J by 4 bases, leaving 18 bases between them. There are 15 residues in the CDR3. Germline V CDR1 and CDR2: MNHEY, SVGAGI.

This chain uses TRBV27 with TRBJ1-5; 9 positions agree with TRBD1. V gave up 6 bases and J gave up 6 bases; unmatched junction bases: 3. The V gene's germline CDR1 is MNHEY and CDR2 SMNVEV (reference sequence). There are 13 residues in the CDR3. CDR3 DNA: TGTGCCAGCAGGGGGGGACAGGGTCAGCCCCAGCATTTT. It translates to CASRGGQGQPQHF.

The chain employs TRBV30 and TRBJ1-5; a weak D match, TRBD1 (5 bases). CDR1 GTSNPN and CDR2 SVGIG come from the germline V gene (reference sequence). This CDR3 contains 17 residues. V was clipped by 0 bases and J by 0 bases, with 15 bases between them. Here the CDR3 reads CAWSVRGGISSNQPQHF. CDR3 coding DNA: TGTGCCTGGAGTGTTCGGGGGGGGATTAGTAGCAATCAGCCCCAGCATTTT.

Turning to this clone: A junction end diverges from the germline sequence, so it may reflect a read error. V gene TRBV14 combines with J gene TRBJ2-7, with a tentative D call TRBD2 (5 bases). The CDR3 is 10 amino acids. Germline V lookup: CDR1 SGHDN, CDR2 FVKESK. CDR3 in DNA: TGTGCCAGCAGCCCTAGCTCCGGGGACTTC. This sequence encodes CASSPSSGDF. The full variable domain, with the rest looked up from reference TRBV14 and TRBJ2-7, is EAGVTQFPSHSVIEKGQTVTLRCDPISGHDNLYWYRRVMGKEIKFLLHFVKESKQDESGMPNNRFLAERTGGTYSTLKVQPAELEDSGVYFCASSPSSGDFGPGTRLTVT.

V is TRBV7-3 and J is TRBJ1-6, with TRBD1 as a possible D gene (5 bases). V lost 6 bases and J 2 bases, leaving 11 bases between the germline ends. CDR1 is SGHTA, CDR2 FQGTGA, per germline. The CDR3 totals 15 residues. The CDR3 protein is CASRQDKTYNSPLHF. DNA for the CDR3: TGTGCCAGCAGACAGGATAAAACCTATAATTCACCCCTCCACTTT.

The chain carries TRBV5-1 and TRBJ2-7, with TRBD2 as a possible D gene (6 bases). This CDR3 spans 13 amino acids. The germline V gene has CDR1 SGHRS and CDR2 YFSETQ. The V gene lost 0 bases and the J gene lost 7 bases, with 11 bases spanning the gap. The CDR3 protein is CASSLEPAGEQYF. CDR3 bases: TGCGCCAGCAGCTTGGAGCCCGCGGGGGAGCAGTACTTC. Supplemented by reference TRBV5-1 and TRBJ2-7, the full variable domain reads KAGVTQTPRYLIKTRGQQVTLSCSPISGHRSVSWYQQTPGQGLQFLFEYFSETQRNKGNFPGRFSGRQFSNSRSEMNVSTLELGDSALYLCASSLEPAGEQYFGPGTRLTVT.

A word on this clone: At one of its ends the junction is not consistent with the germline gene, which may arise from a read error. V is TRBV23-1 and J is TRBJ1-4; D not resolved. TRBV23-1 is labeled an ORF, and its function is uncertain. The CDR3 consists of 11 residues. The CDR3 nucleotides read TGCGCCAGCGGTCATTCAGAAAAACTGTTTTTT. This sequence encodes CASGHSEKLFF.

This clone was seen a single time. The V call is TRBV2, the J call TRBJ2-7; D might be TRBD2 (6 bases). The germline CDR1 and CDR2 sequences are SNHLY and FYNNEI. The CDR3 has 19 amino acids. V lost 2 bases to trimming and J lost 0 bases, with 23 bases between them. The CDR3 DNA reads TGTGCCAGCAGTGAATTCGGGGGATTCGGCGCGGTGAGCTCCTACGAGCAGTACTTC. Translation gives CASSEFGGFGAVSSYEQYF.

The gene calls are TRBV5-1 and TRBJ1-2; D remains unclear. V shed 4 bases and J shed 6 bases, with 19 bases lying between them. The CDR3 loop spans 15 amino acids. From germline, CDR1 is SGHRS and CDR2 YFSETQ. The CDR3 DNA is TGCGCCAGCAGCCCGGAGCGCTCTCCGACGGATGGCTACACCTTC. This gives the protein CASSPERSPTDGYTF.

This chain links TRBV4-3 with TRBJ2-7, with a possible D match to TRBD1 (6 bases). The CDR3 spans 16 residues. V lost 0 bases, J lost 0 bases, and 12 bases lay in between. Looked up from germline, CDR1 is LGHNA and CDR2 is YSLEER. CDR3 sequence reads: CASSQDLVTGSYEQYF. Written as DNA, the CDR3 is TGCGCCAGCAGCCAAGATCTCGTGACAGGCTCCTACGAGCAGTACTTC.